Listed here are 25 T cell receptor beta chains from one sample, sequenced in a study of neoadjuvant nivolumab and ipilimumab in lung cancer. TCRdb's table, derived via immunoSEQ multiplex PCR, lists solely in-frame clones and lacks some. The data show over 3,000 clones, approximately 91% seen once. Specimen: adjacent normal lung tissue, collected after neoadjuvant nivolumab, alone or with ipilimumab, at or shortly before surgery. The source of these receptors is an adult with non-small cell lung cancer.

V gene TRBV2 combines with J gene TRBJ2-3; the D gene is possibly TRBD1 (5 bases). CDR3 length equals 15 residues. Trimming left V 1 base short and J 1 base short, with 9 bases between. Germline V lookup: CDR1 SNHLY, CDR2 FYNNEI. The CDR3 DNA reads as TGTGCCAGCAGTGAAGGGGGCGGTCGCACAGATACGCAGTATTTT. Its translation: CASSEGGGRTDTQYF.

The chain uses TRBV5-1 and TRBJ2-1; 9 bases line up with TRBD2. Trimming at V came to 0 bases and at J to 9 bases, leaving 4 bases not matched to a gene. Germline loops: CDR1 SGHRS, CDR2 YFSETQ. This CDR3 has 14 residues. This chain's CDR3 is CASSLGTSVGEQFF. The CDR3 coding sequence is TGCGCCAGCAGCTTGGGGACTAGCGTGGGTGAGCAGTTCTTC.

This chain uses TRBV18 with TRBJ1-1; no firm D call. CDR1 and CDR2 (germline): KGHSH, LQKENI. The V gene lost 3 bases and the J gene lost 4 bases, with 9 bases spanning the gap. The CDR3 sequence is 13 residues long. The CDR3, as DNA: TGTGCCAGCTCACCCTCGTTCGGCACTGAAGCTTTCTTT. Amino acids: CASSPSFGTEAFF.

The chain couples TRBV7-9 to TRBJ2-6; D is uncertain. Germline-derived CDR1 and CDR2 are SEHNR and FQNEAQ (reference sequence). The CDR3 extends over 16 amino acids. V lost 7 bases and J 0 bases, leaving 13 bases between the germline ends. The CDR3 sequence is CASNPILSSGANVLTF. The CDR3 region has the DNA TGTGCCAGCAACCCCATACTTAGCTCTGGGGCCAACGTCCTGACTTTC.

V and J are TRBV2 and TRBJ1-3; D not certain. Germline loops: CDR1 SNHLY, CDR2 FYNNEI. Trimming took off 5 bases at V and 8 bases at J, with 13 bases between the two ends. The CDR3 has 13 residues. CDR3 loop: CASSPNRGDTIYF. In DNA form, the CDR3 reads TGTGCCAGCAGTCCCAATCGTGGGGACACCATATATTTT.

V is TRBV7-9 and J is TRBJ1-1; 8 bases fit TRBD1. The trim removed 8 bases at V and 10 bases at J, leaving 9 bases unmatched. Germline CDR1 reads SEHNR; CDR2 reads FQNEAQ (reference sequence). The length of the CDR3 is 12 residues. CDR3 nucleotides: TGTGCCAGCGTGCCAACAGGGGGGAGAGCTTTCTTT. It yields the protein CASVPTGGRAFF.

This chain connects TRBV5-1 to TRBJ1-4, with D possibly being TRBD1 (5 bases). This CDR3 region has 16 residues. Germline V gene sequence: CDR1 SGHRS, CDR2 YFSETQ. V was clipped by 0 bases and J by 8 bases, with 17 bases between them. The CDR3 loop reads CASSLDAAGLGEKLFF. The CDR3 coding sequence is TGCGCCAGCAGCTTGGATGCGGCAGGGTTAGGAGAAAAACTGTTTTTT.

This CDR3 is CASSPPGQKEAFF. Here the CDR3 DNA reads TGTGCCAGTAGTCCCCCGGGACAGAAAGAAGCTTTCTTT. V gene TRBV19 combines with J gene TRBJ1-1, with 7 bases fitting TRBD1. The CDR3 totals 13 residues. The junction had 8 bases not matched to a gene; V was cut back by 5 bases and J by 8 bases. CDR1 and CDR2 (germline): LNHDA, SQIVND (reference sequence).

The chain combines TRBV15 with TRBJ1-1, with D hard to call. Germline CDR1 and CDR2: LNHNV and YYDKDF (reference sequence). The V and J ends lost 2 bases and 5 bases respectively, with 15 bases between them. This CDR3 contains 15 residues. This CDR3 is CATSRPRNERTEAFF. The CDR3 DNA is TGTGCCACCAGCAGACCGAGGAATGAACGGACTGAAGCTTTCTTT.

There are a few counts of this clone. This same CDR3 is encoded by further DNA sequences in the sample. This chain joins TRBV5-1 and TRBJ1-2; D uncertain. The V and J ends lost 4 bases and 4 bases respectively, with 11 bases between them. This CDR3 comprises 13 residues. Germline CDR1 is SGHRS and CDR2 is YFSETQ. CDR3: CASSVDGPYGYTF. The CDR3 nucleotides are TGCGCCAGCAGCGTGGACGGACCCTATGGCTACACCTTC. The full variable domain, with the rest looked up from reference TRBV5-1 and TRBJ1-2, is KAGVTQTPRYLIKTRGQQVTLSCSPISGHRSVSWYQQTPGQGLQFLFEYFSETQRNKGNFPGRFSGRQFSNSRSEMNVSTLELGDSALYLCASSVDGPYGYTFGSGTRLTVV.

This chain uses TRBV11-2 with TRBJ1-1; 7 nucleotides agree with TRBD1. The CDR3 is made up of 15 amino acids. Germline values: CDR1 SGHAT, CDR2 FQNNGV. V lost 5 bases and J lost 1; bases outside the gene matches: 7. The CDR3 nucleotides read TGTGCCAGCAGCAAATTGACAGGGTCGAACACTGAAGCTTTCTTT. Translating gives CASSKLTGSNTEAFF.

The rearrangement uses TRBV6-1 and TRBJ1-2; TRBD1 might be the D (5 bases). V was clipped by 6 bases and J by 7 bases, with 9 bases between them. The CDR3 is 11 residues long. The germline CDR1 and CDR2 sequences are MNHNS and SASEGT. CDR3 DNA sequence: TGTGCCAGCAGGGAGGGGATTGGCTACACCTTC. This encodes CASREGIGYTF.

V is TRBV13 and J is TRBJ2-7; TRBD1 matches 7 bases. The V gene's germline CDR1 is PRHDT and CDR2 FYEKMQ (reference sequence). CDR3 length: 13 amino acids. J gave up 4 bases and V 2 bases, and 2 bases lay outside the gene matches. As DNA, the CDR3 is TGTGCCAGCAGCTTAATGGGACAGTACGAGCAGTACTTC. It codes for CASSLMGQYEQYF.

The chain combines TRBV15 with TRBJ1-5; D is uncertain. The CDR3 has 13 residues. Trimming cost V 0 bases and J 4 bases, with 4 bases left between them. Germline loops: CDR1 LNHNV, CDR2 YYDKDF (reference sequence). DNA for the CDR3: TGTGCCACCAGCAGAGAGTTGAATCAGCCCCAGCATTTT. Its translation: CATSRELNQPQHF.

This chain uses TRBV19 with TRBJ1-1, with TRBD1 identical over 10 bases. J was trimmed by 7 bases and V by 9 bases; bases with no gene match: 11. Germline lookup yields CDR1 LNHDA and CDR2 SQIVND (reference sequence). This CDR3 spans 14 amino acids. The CDR3 nucleotides read TGTGCCAGCCTGTCCCGGGACAGGGGAATTGAAGCTTTCTTT. Protein: CASLSRDRGIEAFF.

This chain joins TRBV6-6 and TRBJ2-2; TRBD1 aligns across 8 bases. Germline values: CDR1 MNHNY, CDR2 SVGAGI (reference sequence). The trim removed 11 bases at V and 6 bases at J, leaving 8 bases unmatched. This CDR3 has 13 residues. The CDR3 bases are TGTGCCGGCAAGACAGGGGAGGCCGGGGAGCTGTTTTTT. It is translated as CAGKTGEAGELFF.

This rearrangement joins TRBV7-8 to TRBJ1-5; D may be TRBD1 (6 bases). The CDR3 has 16 residues. CDR1 and CDR2 from the germline V gene are SGHVS and FQNEAQ. Trimming cost V 5 bases and J 5 bases, with 19 bases left between them. This CDR3 reads CASSPPGGLGYQPQHF. In DNA, the CDR3 is TGTGCCAGCAGCCCTCCGGGGGGGCTGGGGTATCAGCCCCAGCATTTT.

The V call is TRBV27, the J call TRBJ2-7; D unresolved. The CDR3 runs to 15 residues. V was trimmed by 0 bases and J by 4 bases, leaving 13 bases between them. Germline CDR1 reads MNHEY; CDR2 reads SMNVEV (reference sequence). CDR3 nucleotides: TGTGCCAGCAGTTTATCGGCAGCGTATTCATACGAGCAGTACTTC. This codes for CASSLSAAYSYEQYF.

This chain connects TRBV18 to TRBJ1-1; unclear D gene. CDR3 length equals 14 residues. Germline V CDR1 and CDR2: KGHSH, LQKENI. V dropped 3 bases and J dropped 4 bases, with 12 bases sitting between them. CDR3 nucleotide sequence: TGTGCCAGCTCACCTTCCACCGGGGTCACTGAAGCTTTCTTT. Translation: CASSPSTGVTEAFF.

V gene TRBV5-6 combines with J gene TRBJ2-5; 8 nucleotides agree with TRBD1. Near its end, the DNA agrees better with TRBJ2-7, so the J call may be wrong. The CDR3 consists of 15 residues. CDR1 SGHDT and CDR2 YYEEEE come from the germline V gene. This chain's CDR3 is CASSLVGQASYEQYF. The DNA of the CDR3 is TGTGCCAGCAGCTTGGTGGGACAGGCTTCCTACGAGCAGTACTTC.

The J gene is TRBJ1-2, the V gene TRBV6-1, with D possibly being TRBD1 (6 bases). Germline CDR1 and CDR2: MNHNS and SASEGT. V was cut by 8 bases and J by 1 base, with 11 bases left in between. This CDR3 is built from 13 residues. The CDR3 loop reads CASVLGGNYGYTF. The CDR3 DNA reads TGTGCCAGCGTTTTAGGGGGTAACTATGGCTACACCTTC.

This chain connects TRBV6-5 to TRBJ1-5, with D uncertain. There are 14 residues in the CDR3. V was pared by 5 bases and J by 1 base, with 9 bases between. Germline CDR1 and CDR2: MNHEY and SVGAGI. In DNA, the CDR3 is TGTGCCAGCAGTCCCCTTCGCAGCAATCAGCCCCAGCATTTT. This gives the protein CASSPLRSNQPQHF.

This chain connects TRBV7-7 to TRBJ2-2; the D gene could be TRBD1 or TRBD2 (5 bases each). The CDR3 totals 13 residues. Per the germline V gene, CDR1 is SSHAT and CDR2 is FNYEAQ (reference sequence). V lost 8 bases and J lost 4, with 11 bases in between. CDR3: CASPGPITGELFF. The CDR3 DNA sequence: TGTGCCAGCCCGGGACCGATCACCGGGGAGCTGTTTTTT.

This clone was detected a few times. The V gene is TRBV5-5, the J gene TRBJ2-3, with TRBD1 identical over 8 bases. The CDR3 length is 17 residues. The germline gives CDR1 SGHKS, CDR2 YYEKEE (reference sequence). J gave up 3 bases and V 0 bases, and 9 bases lay outside the gene matches. The CDR3 nucleotides are TGTGCCAGCAGCTTGGCCACTGGACAGGGAAGAACAGATACGCAGTATTTT. This codes for CASSLATGQGRTDTQYF.

CDR3 protein: CASGRRPGAEVEQYF. CDR3 nucleotide sequence: TGCGCCAGCGGACGCCGACCGGGGGCTGAGGTCGAGCAGTACTTC. This chain connects TRBV5-1 to TRBJ2-7; D tentatively reads TRBD1 or TRBD2 (6 bases each). V was trimmed by 7 bases and J by 6 bases, leaving 23 bases between them. Germline CDR1 and CDR2: SGHRS and YFSETQ. The CDR3 is 15 amino acids.